This T cell receptor (beta chain) originates from a study of OX40 agonist ivuxolimab in advanced cancers. Study-wide results and limits: CD8+ T cells were the subset that, on average, had more expanded clones than CD4+. Clones of CD4+ and CD8+ blood T cells grew by week 6 at doses of 0.1 to 3.0 mg/kg.

The CDR3 is 16 amino acids. V lost 1 base to trimming and J lost 0 bases; unmatched junction nucleotides: 4. Germline assignment: CDR1 LGHNT and CDR2 FRNRAP. Remarks on this clone: Its antigen is not identified.

Blood was sampled at baseline, cycle 4 day 1, and cycle 7 day 1. The table came from immunoSEQ multiplex PCR; TCRdb's copy has only in-frame clones and leaves some out. This table has tens of thousands of clones, about 94% appearing once. The sequenced sample was CD4+ or CD8+ T cells sorted from blood, obtained in a trial of the OX40 agonist ivuxolimab. The genes are TRBV12-5 and TRBJ1-2; TRBD1 agrees at 8 bases. The receptor was derived from an adult with an advanced solid tumor such as melanoma, head and neck, liver or kidney cancer. The DNA of the CDR3 is TGTGCTAGTGGTTTGGGGGACAGGCCGCCTAACTATGGCTACACCTTC. It encodes CASGLGDRPPNYGYTF. Variable domain in full (rest from reference TRBV12-5 and TRBJ1-2): DARVTQTPRHKVTEMGQEVTMRCQPILGHNTVFWYRQTMMQGLELLAYFRNRAPLDDSGMPKDRFSAEMPDATLATLKIQPSEPRDSAVYFCASGLGDRPPNYGYTFGSGTRLTVV.